The 32 T cell receptor beta chains below all came from one sample that was sequenced in a study of cytomegalovirus exposure and HLA in healthy donors. Profiling relied on immunoSEQ multiplex PCR, and the TCRdb table lists in-frame clones only, not all of them. The table shows about 240,000 clones, with about 86% occurring only once. The specimen was PBMCs. The source of these receptors is a woman under 40 in good health and CMV-seropositive.

The chain uses TRBV12-5 and TRBJ2-5, with a tentative D call TRBD2 (6 bases). Germline V gene lookup returns CDR1 LGHNT and CDR2 FRNRAP. The CDR3 loop spans 16 amino acids. Trimming took 1 base from V and 5 from J, leaving 17 bases between them. CDR3 coding DNA: TGTGCTAGTGGTTTGGCATACGCCGGTGGGGGGGAGACCCAGTACTTC. It specifies CASGLAYAGGGETQYF.

The genes are TRBV18 and TRBJ1-3, with no clear D. The CDR3 is 14 residues long. V was cut by 7 bases and J by 0 bases, with 10 bases left in between. In germline, CDR1 is KGHSH, CDR2 LQKENI. The CDR3 sequence: CASCSQDSGNTIYF. The CDR3 nucleotides are TGTGCCAGCTGCTCCCAGGACTCTGGAAACACCATATATTTT.

This clone has only a few counts. The chain links TRBV2 to TRBJ2-7; TRBD2 matches 9 bases. The V segment lost 8 bases and the J segment 0 bases; nucleotides outside the gene matches: 5. The length of the CDR3 is 14 residues. The germline CDR1 and CDR2 sequences are SNHLY and FYNNEI. CDR3 region: CASLQAGGSYEQYF. The CDR3 coding sequence is TGTGCCAGCCTTCAAGCGGGAGGCTCCTACGAGCAGTACTTC. Looking up the rest from reference TRBV2 and TRBJ2-7 gives the full variable domain: EPEVTQTPSHQVTQMGQEVILRCVPISNHLYFYWYRQILGQKVEFLVSFYNNEISEKSEIFDDQFSVERPDGSNFTLKIRSTKLEDSAMYFCASLQAGGSYEQYFGPGTRLTVT.

The rearrangement uses TRBV5-1 and TRBJ2-2; TRBD2 aligns across 8 bases. V dropped 4 bases and J dropped 1; count of bases not matched to a gene: 9. This CDR3 has 17 residues. From germline, CDR1 is SGHRS and CDR2 YFSETQ. The CDR3, as DNA: TGCGCCAGCAGCCTAAGGACTAGCAATATGAACACCGGGGAGCTGTTTTTT. Protein: CASSLRTSNMNTGELFF.

The table lists this clone with a few counts. The V and J genes are TRBV15 and TRBJ1-2, with 7 positions matching TRBD1. The CDR3 loop spans 13 amino acids. The germline V gene encodes CDR1 LNHNV and CDR2 YYDKDF (reference sequence). J gave up 12 bases and V 0 bases, and 7 bases lay outside the gene matches. CDR3 in amino acids: CATSRDLSGGDTF. The DNA for the CDR3 is TGTGCCACCAGCAGAGATCTCTCAGGGGGTGACACCTTC.

This chain uses TRBV29-1 with TRBJ2-1; D perhaps matches TRBD2 (7 bases). Trimming shortened V by 3 bases and J by 6 bases, and 24 bases separated the two germline ends. CDR3 length: 17 amino acids. The germline gives CDR1 SQVTM, CDR2 ANQGSEA. Written as DNA, the CDR3 is TGCAGCGTTGAGGGGATGGTGAAGGGAGGGGGGATCAATGAGCAGTTCTTC. Translated, it gives CSVEGMVKGGGINEQFF.

V and J are TRBV27 and TRBJ1-2; D unclear. Trimming shortened V by 1 base and J by 0 bases, and 12 bases separated the two germline ends. Germline CDR1 MNHEY, CDR2 SMNVEV (reference sequence). The CDR3 extends over 16 amino acids. The DNA for the CDR3 is TGTGCCAGCAGTTTATTGGGGAGCCCTTCTAACTATGGCTACACCTTC. It codes for CASSLLGSPSNYGYTF.

This chain joins TRBV5-1 and TRBJ2-1; a weak D match, TRBD2 (6 bases). This CDR3 region has 16 residues. CDR1 and CDR2 (germline): SGHRS, YFSETQ. V was cut by 4 bases and J by 3 bases, with 17 bases left in between. As DNA, the CDR3 is TGCGCCAGCAGCGGTGCTAGCGCCAACCTCTACAATGAGCAGTTCTTC. As protein: CASSGASANLYNEQFF.

The chain is built from TRBV4-1 and TRBJ2-7; TRBD2 might be the D (5 bases). The length of the CDR3 is 17 residues. Between the trimmed V and J ends, which lost 0 bases and 0 bases, there was a span of 15 bases. Germline values: CDR1 MGHRA, CDR2 YSYEKL. CDR3 nucleotides: TGCGCCAGCAGCCAAGAAAGGACGGGATCCGTCTCCTACGAGCAGTACTTC. Its translation: CASSQERTGSVSYEQYF.

J is TRBJ2-5 and V is TRBV29-1; perhaps TRBD1 as D (5 bases). The V gene lost 0 bases and the J gene lost 5 bases, with 16 bases spanning the gap. CDR1 and CDR2 (germline): SQVTM, ANQGSEA. This CDR3 is built from 15 residues. CDR3 region: CSVEDRSRAPETQYF. The CDR3 nucleotides are TGCAGCGTTGAAGATCGGAGCAGGGCCCCGGAGACCCAGTACTTC.

This clone showed up just once. The chain couples TRBV5-1 to TRBJ1-3; TRBD1 matches at 7 bases. This CDR3 is built from 18 residues. Germline lookup yields CDR1 SGHRS and CDR2 YFSETQ. Trimming at V came to 0 bases and at J to 0 bases, leaving 9 bases not matched to a gene. In nucleotides, the CDR3 is TGCGCCAGCAGCTTGGCTTTGTCGGGACAGATCTCTGGAAACACCATATATTTT. This codes for CASSLALSGQISGNTIYF.

This chain uses TRBV23-1 with TRBJ2-3, with D possibly matching TRBD1 (6 bases). TRBV23-1 is designated an ORF whose function remains uncertain. The CDR3 extends over 15 amino acids. Trimming took off 7 bases at V and 4 bases at J, with 18 bases between the two ends. CDR3 amino acids: CASTGTPKGPDTQYF. CDR3 nucleotides: TGCGCCAGCACCGGGACACCAAAGGGTCCAGATACGCAGTATTTT.

The CDR3 spells CASSQDPGGETQYF. CDR3 in DNA: TGTGCCAGCAGCCAAGATCCGGGAGGAGAGACCCAGTACTTC. This rearrangement joins TRBV4-2 to TRBJ2-5, with 7 bases matching TRBD2. Germline CDR1 reads LGHNA; CDR2 reads YNFKEQ. CDR3 size: 14 residues. Trimming removed 0 bases from V and 4 bases from J; junction bases left unmatched: 2.

This sequence joins TRBV5-1 and TRBJ2-7, with 9 bases identical to TRBD1. There are 14 residues in the CDR3. Trimming took 5 bases from V and 7 from J; bases not matched to a gene: 10. The germline V gene encodes CDR1 SGHRS and CDR2 YFSETQ. The CDR3 sequence is CASSVSGTGREQYF. CDR3 in DNA: TGCGCCAGCAGTGTCTCCGGGACAGGGAGGGAGCAGTACTTC.

This chain connects TRBV2 to TRBJ2-1; D gene ambiguous. V shed 7 bases and J shed 4 bases, with 8 bases lying between them. There are 12 residues in the CDR3. From germline, CDR1 is SNHLY and CDR2 FYNNEI. Here the CDR3 DNA reads TGTGCCAGCATTCAGACATACAATGAGCAGTTCTTC. It yields the protein CASIQTYNEQFF.

This rearrangement joins TRBV29-1 to TRBJ1-4; no definite D call. CDR3 length: 13 residues. The ends were cut back, 5 bases at V and 0 bases at J, with 7 bases in the middle. The germline CDR1 and CDR2 sequences are SQVTM and ANQGSEA. In DNA form, the CDR3 reads TGCAGCGTTCCAACACCAACTAATGAAAAACTGTTTTTT. Translated, it gives CSVPTPTNEKLFF. The full variable domain, its missing parts supplied by reference TRBV29-1 and TRBJ1-4, is SAVISQKPSRDICQRGTSLTIQCQVDSQVTMMFWYRQQPGQSLTLIATANQGSEATYESGFVIDKFPISRPNLTFSTLTVSNMSPEDSSIYLCSVPTPTNEKLFFGSGTQLSVL.

The chain is built from TRBV28 and TRBJ2-7; TRBD1 agrees at 7 bases. V trimming: 6 bases; J trimming: 1 base; junction bases outside the gene matches: 9. Germline lookup yields CDR1 MDHEN and CDR2 SYDVKM. The length of the CDR3 is 15 residues. CDR3 DNA: TGTGCCAGCAGCTCTCCGGGACAGCTATCCTACGAGCAGTACTTC. The encoded protein is CASSSPGQLSYEQYF.

This rearrangement joins TRBV10-3 to TRBJ1-3; D not certain. The CDR3 covers 16 residues. Germline loops: CDR1 ENHRY, CDR2 SYGVKD. Trimming shortened V by 1 base and J by 0 bases, and 10 bases separated the two germline ends. The CDR3: CAISEYSRISGNTIYF. CDR3 nucleotides: TGTGCCATCAGTGAGTACAGTCGAATCTCTGGAAACACCATATATTTT.

The V call is TRBV11-3, the J call TRBJ2-7; D is undetermined. V lost 2 bases, J lost 0 bases, and 14 bases lay in between. The length of the CDR3 is 16 residues. Germline-derived CDR1 and CDR2 are SGHNT and YENEEA. CDR3 coding DNA: TGTGCCAGCAGCTTATATTCGTCAACAGCCTCCTACGAGCAGTACTTC. This codes for CASSLYSSTASYEQYF.

The chain combines TRBV9 with TRBJ1-4; 8 bases are a match to TRBD1. CDR1 SGDLS and CDR2 YYNGEE come from the germline V gene. This CDR3 is 15 amino acids long. The V segment lost 4 bases and the J segment 5 bases; nucleotides outside the gene matches: 7. The CDR3 spells CASSPFDRGNEKLFF. The CDR3 region has the DNA TGTGCCAGCAGCCCGTTCGACAGGGGAAATGAAAAACTGTTTTTT.

CDR3: CASSLEWSSYNEQFF. CDR3 sequence (DNA): TGTGCCAGCAGCTTGGAATGGAGCTCCTACAATGAGCAGTTCTTC. The chain uses TRBV7-7 and TRBJ2-1; D unresolved. Germline-derived CDR1 and CDR2 are SSHAT and FNYEAQ (reference sequence). Trimming took 3 bases from V and 0 from J, leaving 9 bases between them. CDR3 length equals 15 residues.

This clone appeared a single time. V usage is TRBV19 and J usage is TRBJ2-3; 7 bases map to TRBD2. The V gene's germline CDR1 is LNHDA and CDR2 SQIVND (reference sequence). The CDR3 runs to 14 residues. J gave up 6 bases and V 10 bases, and 13 bases lay outside the gene matches. CDR3 bases: TGTGCCACCACGAAAGGCGGGAGAACCGATACGCAGTATTTT. Translating gives CATTKGGRTDTQYF.

A few counts support this clone. V is TRBV6-1 and J is TRBJ2-7; no clear D. In germline, CDR1 is MNHNS, CDR2 SASEGT. The V gene lost 6 bases and the J gene lost 3 bases, with 9 bases spanning the gap. The CDR3 is 12 amino acids. The chain's CDR3 is CASRTRSYEQYF. CDR3 DNA sequence: TGTGCCAGCAGGACCCGGAGCTACGAGCAGTACTTC.

The rearrangement links TRBV28 to TRBJ1-2; D might be TRBD1 (5 bases). The CDR3 contains 13 residues. Trimming cost V 6 bases and J 4 bases, with 12 bases left between them. Per the germline V gene, CDR1 is MDHEN and CDR2 is SYDVKM. CDR3 amino acids: CASSIGVIYGYTF. In DNA, the CDR3 is TGTGCCAGCAGCATAGGGGTTATCTATGGCTACACCTTC.

The chain recombines TRBV30 with TRBJ2-7; the match to TRBD1 covers 7 bases. Unmatched junction bases numbered 7, after V lost 2 bases and J lost 3 bases. Germline CDR1 GTSNPN, CDR2 SVGIG (reference sequence). The CDR3 is 14 residues long. The CDR3 bases are TGTGCCTGGAGTAAAACCGGGACAGACTACGAGCAGTACTTC. Translating gives CAWSKTGTDYEQYF.

This clone was observed once. The chain couples TRBV4-2 to TRBJ2-1; possibly TRBD2 for D (5 bases). The CDR3 contains 14 residues. CDR1 and CDR2 from the germline V gene are LGHNA and YNFKEQ. The V end lost 3 bases, the J end lost 5 bases, and 11 bases lay between the germline ends. The CDR3, as DNA: TGTGCCAGCAGCCAGCCGACTACAAACAATGAGCAGTTCTTC. Its protein is CASSQPTTNNEQFF.

This clone was counted a few times. This chain links TRBV19 with TRBJ2-2, with 7 bases identical to TRBD1. Germline V gives CDR1 LNHDA, CDR2 SQIVND (reference sequence). The CDR3 has 15 amino acids. V lost 7 bases and J lost 4; bases outside the gene matches: 9. CDR3 residues: CASIDRARSTGELFF. In DNA, the CDR3 is TGTGCCAGTATCGACAGGGCCCGATCCACCGGGGAGCTGTTTTTT.

This clone was seen only once. The rearrangement uses TRBV5-1 and TRBJ2-3; TRBD1 agrees at 9 bases. Germline V gene data show CDR1 as SGHRS and CDR2 as YFSETQ. V shed 3 bases and J 0 bases; nucleotides not matched to a gene: 8. The CDR3 runs to 17 residues. The CDR3 loop is CASSSPWDRASTDTQYF. CDR3 bases: TGCGCCAGCAGCTCTCCCTGGGACAGGGCTAGCACAGATACGCAGTATTTT.

This clone was counted a single time. The chain couples TRBV2 to TRBJ1-1; 7 nucleotides line up with TRBD1. This CDR3 contains 13 residues. Trimming removed 6 bases from V and 5 bases from J; junction bases left unmatched: 6. The germline gives CDR1 SNHLY, CDR2 FYNNEI. DNA of the CDR3: TGTGCCAGCAGGAAAGACAGGGTAACTGAAGCTTTCTTT. It yields the protein CASRKDRVTEAFF.

The V gene is TRBV27, the J gene TRBJ2-1; 11 bases are a match to TRBD2. Trimming removed 8 bases from V and 4 bases from J; junction bases left unmatched: 7. The CDR3 extends over 15 amino acids. CDR1 MNHEY and CDR2 SMNVEV come from the germline V gene (reference sequence). The CDR3 protein is CASGPGLAEYNEQFF. The CDR3 DNA follows: TGTGCCAGCGGCCCGGGACTAGCGGAATACAATGAGCAGTTCTTC.

This chain links TRBV7-9 with TRBJ1-2; D gene ambiguous. Germline lookup yields CDR1 SEHNR and CDR2 FQNEAQ (reference sequence). The CDR3 extends over 15 amino acids. Trimming stripped 0 bases from V and 1 base from J, with 9 bases between. CDR3 region: CASSLARGRNYGYTF. CDR3 in DNA: TGTGCCAGCAGCTTAGCGCGGGGTCGTAACTATGGCTACACCTTC.

The gene calls are TRBV5-1 and TRBJ2-7; a weak D match, TRBD1 (5 bases). Germline V CDR1 and CDR2: SGHRS, YFSETQ. The germline V and J ends were trimmed by 0 bases and 3 bases, with 10 bases remaining between them. CDR3 length equals 14 residues. The CDR3 coding sequence is TGCGCCAGCAGCTTGGCAACAGGTTACTACGAGCAGTACTTC. This translates into CASSLATGYYEQYF.